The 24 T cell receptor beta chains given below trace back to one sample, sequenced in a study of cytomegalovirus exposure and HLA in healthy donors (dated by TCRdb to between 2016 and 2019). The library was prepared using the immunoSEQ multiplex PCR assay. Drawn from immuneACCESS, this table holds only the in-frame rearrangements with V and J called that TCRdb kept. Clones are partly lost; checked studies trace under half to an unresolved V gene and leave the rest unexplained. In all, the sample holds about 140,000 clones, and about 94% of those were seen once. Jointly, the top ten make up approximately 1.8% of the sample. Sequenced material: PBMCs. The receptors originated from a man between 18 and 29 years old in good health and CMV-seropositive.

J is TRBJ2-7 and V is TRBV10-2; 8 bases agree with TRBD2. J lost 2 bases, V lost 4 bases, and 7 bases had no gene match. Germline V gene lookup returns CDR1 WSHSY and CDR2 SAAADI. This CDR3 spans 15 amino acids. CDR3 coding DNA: TGCGCCAGCAGTGGAGGTCGGGGGGGCCCCTACGAGCAGTACTTC. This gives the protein CASSGGRGGPYEQYF.

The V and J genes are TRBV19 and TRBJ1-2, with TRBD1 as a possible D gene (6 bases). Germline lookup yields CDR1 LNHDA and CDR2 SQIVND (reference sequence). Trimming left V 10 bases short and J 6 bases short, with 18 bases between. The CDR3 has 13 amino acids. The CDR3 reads CATYSAGVNGYTF. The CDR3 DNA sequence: TGTGCCACCTACTCGGCAGGGGTAAATGGCTACACCTTC. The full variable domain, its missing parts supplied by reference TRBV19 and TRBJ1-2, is DGGITQSPKYLFRKEGQNVTLSCEQNLNHDAMYWYRQDPGQGLRLIYYSQIVNDFQKGDIAEGYSVSREKKESFPLTVTSAQKNPTAFYLCATYSAGVNGYTFGSGTRLTVV.

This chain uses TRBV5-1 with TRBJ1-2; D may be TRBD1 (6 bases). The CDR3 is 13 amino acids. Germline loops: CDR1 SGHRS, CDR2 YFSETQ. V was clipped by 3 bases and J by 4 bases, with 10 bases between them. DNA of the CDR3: TGCGCCAGCAGCTGGGACACCGTCTATGGCTACACCTTC. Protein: CASSWDTVYGYTF.

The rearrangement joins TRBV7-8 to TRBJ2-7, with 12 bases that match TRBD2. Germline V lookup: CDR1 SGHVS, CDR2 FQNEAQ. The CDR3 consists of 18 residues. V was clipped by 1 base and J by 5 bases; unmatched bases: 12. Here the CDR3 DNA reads TGTGCCAGCAGCTTAGTCTCCCTAGCGGGAGGGTTTGGAAACGAGCAGTACTTC. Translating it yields CASSLVSLAGGFGNEQYF.

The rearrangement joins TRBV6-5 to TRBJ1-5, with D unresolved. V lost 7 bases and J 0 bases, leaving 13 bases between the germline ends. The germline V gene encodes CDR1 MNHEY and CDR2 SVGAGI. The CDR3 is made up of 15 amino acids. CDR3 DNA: TGTGCCAGCACCTACCGCGGATTTAGCAATCAGCCCCAGCATTTT. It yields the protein CASTYRGFSNQPQHF.

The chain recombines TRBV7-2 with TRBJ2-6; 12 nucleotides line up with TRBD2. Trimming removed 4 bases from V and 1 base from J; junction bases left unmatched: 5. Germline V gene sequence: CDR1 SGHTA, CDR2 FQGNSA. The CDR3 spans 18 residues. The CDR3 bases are TGTGCCAGCAGCTCCTCTCTAGCGGGAGGGTCTGGGGCCAACGTCCTGACTTTC. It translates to CASSSSLAGGSGANVLTF.

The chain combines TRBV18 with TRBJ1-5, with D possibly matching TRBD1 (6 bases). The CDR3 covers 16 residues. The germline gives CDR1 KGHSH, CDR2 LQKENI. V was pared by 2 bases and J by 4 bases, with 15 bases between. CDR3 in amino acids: CASSPALPGANQPQHF. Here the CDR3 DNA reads TGTGCCAGCTCACCAGCATTGCCAGGGGCTAATCAGCCCCAGCATTTT.

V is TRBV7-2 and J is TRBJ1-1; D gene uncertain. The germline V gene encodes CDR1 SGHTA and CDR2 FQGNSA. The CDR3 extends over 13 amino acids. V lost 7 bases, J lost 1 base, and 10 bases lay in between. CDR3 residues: CASTAIANTEAFF. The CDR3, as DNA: TGTGCCAGCACCGCGATTGCGAACACTGAAGCTTTCTTT.

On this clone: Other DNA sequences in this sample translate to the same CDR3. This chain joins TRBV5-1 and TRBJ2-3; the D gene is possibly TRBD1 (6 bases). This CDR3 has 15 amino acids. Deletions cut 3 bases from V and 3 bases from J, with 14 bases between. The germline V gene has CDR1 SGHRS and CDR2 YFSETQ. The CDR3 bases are TGCGCCAGCAGCTCGGGTCAGGGGCCAACAGATACGCAGTATTTT. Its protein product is CASSSGQGPTDTQYF.

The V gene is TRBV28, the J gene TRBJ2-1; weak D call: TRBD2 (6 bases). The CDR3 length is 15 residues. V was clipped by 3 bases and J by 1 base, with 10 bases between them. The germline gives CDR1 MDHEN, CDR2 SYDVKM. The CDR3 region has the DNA TGTGCCAGCAGTTTGACGGGAGCGTCCTACAATGAGCAGTTCTTC. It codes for CASSLTGASYNEQFF.

Written as DNA, the CDR3 is TGTGCCAGCAGTCCAAGGACAGGTAGGGAGTTCTTC. It translates to CASSPRTGREFF. The genes are TRBV2 and TRBJ2-1; 7 bases fit TRBD1. V lost 5 bases, J lost 14 bases, and 9 bases stayed unmatched. Germline loops: CDR1 SNHLY, CDR2 FYNNEI. This CDR3 comprises 12 residues.

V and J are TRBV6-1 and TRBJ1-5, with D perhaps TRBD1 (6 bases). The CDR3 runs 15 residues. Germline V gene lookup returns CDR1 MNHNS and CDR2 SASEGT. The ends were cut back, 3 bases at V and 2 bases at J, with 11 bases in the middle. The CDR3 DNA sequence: TGTGCCAGCAGTGAGGACAGCGGGGGCAATCAGCCCCAGCATTTT. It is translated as CASSEDSGGNQPQHF.

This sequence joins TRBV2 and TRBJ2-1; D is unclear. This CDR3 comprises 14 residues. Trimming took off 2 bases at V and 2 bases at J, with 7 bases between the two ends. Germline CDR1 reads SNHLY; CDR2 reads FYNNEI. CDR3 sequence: CASSETSTYNEQFF. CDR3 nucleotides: TGTGCCAGCAGTGAAACGTCTACCTACAATGAGCAGTTCTTC.

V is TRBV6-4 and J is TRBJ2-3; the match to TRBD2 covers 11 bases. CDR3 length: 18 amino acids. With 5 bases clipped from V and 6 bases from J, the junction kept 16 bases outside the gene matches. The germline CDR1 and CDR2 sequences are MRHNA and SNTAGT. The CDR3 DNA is TGTGCCAGCAGTTTACACTATCTAGCGGGAGGCCCCCACGATACGCAGTATTTT. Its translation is CASSLHYLAGGPHDTQYF.

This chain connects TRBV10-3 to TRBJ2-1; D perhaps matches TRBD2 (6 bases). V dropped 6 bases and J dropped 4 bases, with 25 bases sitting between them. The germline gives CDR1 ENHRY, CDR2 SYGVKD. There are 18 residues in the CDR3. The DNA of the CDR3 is TGTGCCATCAGCCGAGGACGGGAGTACAATGGTGTGTACAATGAGCAGTTCTTC. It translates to CAISRGREYNGVYNEQFF.

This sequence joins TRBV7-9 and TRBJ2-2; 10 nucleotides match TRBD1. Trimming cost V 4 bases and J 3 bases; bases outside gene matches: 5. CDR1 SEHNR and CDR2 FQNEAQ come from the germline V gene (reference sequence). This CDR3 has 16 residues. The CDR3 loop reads CASSSDRGFDTGELFF. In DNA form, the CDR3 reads TGTGCCAGCAGCTCGGACAGGGGGTTCGACACCGGGGAGCTGTTTTTT. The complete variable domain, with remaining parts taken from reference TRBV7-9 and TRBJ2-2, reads DTGVSQNPRHKITKRGQNVTFRCDPISEHNRLYWYRQTLGQGPEFLTYFQNEAQLEKSRLLSDRFSAERPKGSFSTLEIQRTEQGDSAMYLCASSSDRGFDTGELFFGEGSRLTVL.

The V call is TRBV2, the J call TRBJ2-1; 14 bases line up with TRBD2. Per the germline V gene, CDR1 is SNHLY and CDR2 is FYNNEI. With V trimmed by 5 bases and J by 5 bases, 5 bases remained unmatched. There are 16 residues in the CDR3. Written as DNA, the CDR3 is TGTGCCAGCAGTCCGGGACTAGCGGGAGCTAACAATGAGCAGTTCTTC. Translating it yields CASSPGLAGANNEQFF.

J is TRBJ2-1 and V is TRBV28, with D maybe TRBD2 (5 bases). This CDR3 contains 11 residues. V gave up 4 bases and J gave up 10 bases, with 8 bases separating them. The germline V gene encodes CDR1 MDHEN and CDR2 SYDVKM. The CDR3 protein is CASSSAGEQFF. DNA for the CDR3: TGTGCCAGCAGTTCCGCGGGCGAGCAGTTCTTC. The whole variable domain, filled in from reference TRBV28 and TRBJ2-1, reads DVKVTQSSRYLVKRTGEKVFLECVQDMDHENMFWYRQDPGLGLRLIYFSYDVKMKEKGDIPEGYSVSREKKERFSLILESASTNQTSMYLCASSSAGEQFFGPGTRLTVL.

CDR3 bases: TGTGCCAGCAGTACGCCGGGAGGCACTGAAGCTTTCTTT. Residues: CASSTPGGTEAFF. The chain carries TRBV6-5 and TRBJ1-1; D gene ambiguous. V lost 5 bases and J 4 bases, leaving 11 bases between the germline ends. Looked up from germline, CDR1 is MNHEY and CDR2 is SVGAGI. This CDR3 is built from 13 residues.

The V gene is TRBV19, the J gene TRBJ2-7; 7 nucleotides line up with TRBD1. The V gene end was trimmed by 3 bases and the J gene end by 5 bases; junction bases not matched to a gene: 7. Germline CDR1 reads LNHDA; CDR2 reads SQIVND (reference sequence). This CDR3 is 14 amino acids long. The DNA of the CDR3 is TGTGCCAGTAGTATCGACAGGGTTTCGCACGAGCAGTACTTC. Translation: CASSIDRVSHEQYF.

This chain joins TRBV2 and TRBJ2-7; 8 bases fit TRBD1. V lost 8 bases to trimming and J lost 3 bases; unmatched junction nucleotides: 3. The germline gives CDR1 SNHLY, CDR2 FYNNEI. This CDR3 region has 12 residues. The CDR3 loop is CASGRGLYEQYF. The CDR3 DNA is TGTGCCAGCGGCAGGGGGCTCTACGAGCAGTACTTC.

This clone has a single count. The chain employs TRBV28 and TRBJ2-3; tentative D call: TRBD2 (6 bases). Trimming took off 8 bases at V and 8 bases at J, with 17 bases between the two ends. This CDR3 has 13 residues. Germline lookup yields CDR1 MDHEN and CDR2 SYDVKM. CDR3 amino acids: CASLVVGGGTQYF. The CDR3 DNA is TGTGCCAGCCTGGTAGTGGGAGGTGGTACGCAGTATTTT.

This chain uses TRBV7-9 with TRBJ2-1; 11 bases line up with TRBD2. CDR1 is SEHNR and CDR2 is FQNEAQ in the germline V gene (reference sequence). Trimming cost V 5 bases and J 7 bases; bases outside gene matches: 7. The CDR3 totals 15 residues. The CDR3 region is CASSLWLAGGNEQFF. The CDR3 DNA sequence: TGTGCCAGCAGCCTGTGGCTAGCGGGAGGAAATGAGCAGTTCTTC. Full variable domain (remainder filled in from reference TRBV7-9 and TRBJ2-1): DTGVSQNPRHKITKRGQNVTFRCDPISEHNRLYWYRQTLGQGPEFLTYFQNEAQLEKSRLLSDRFSAERPKGSFSTLEIQRTEQGDSAMYLCASSLWLAGGNEQFFGPGTRLTVL.

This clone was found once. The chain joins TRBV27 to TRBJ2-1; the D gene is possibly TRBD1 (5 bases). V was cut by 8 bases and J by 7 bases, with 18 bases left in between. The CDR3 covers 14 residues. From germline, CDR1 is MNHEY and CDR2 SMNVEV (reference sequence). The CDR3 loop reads CASWTQQARNEQFF. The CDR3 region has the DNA TGTGCCAGCTGGACCCAACAGGCGCGGAATGAGCAGTTCTTC.